A selection of T cell receptor beta chains follows, all from one sample in a study of shared T cell receptors in the human thymus. The repertoire was sequenced with immunoSEQ multiplex PCR; TCRdb's copy has only in-frame clones and lacks some. This sample has 640,000 or so clones, with around 87% found just once. The same specimen was also included in a second study, on human thymus T cells.

Sequencing input: thymocytes. The source is a boy less than two years old with a congenital heart defect. The CDR3 runs from the conserved cysteine through the conserved F or W. Fields, in order: V gene, D gene, J gene, clone size, CDR3 protein, CDR3 DNA. The D gene is left open where the match is weak. Expanded clones are given a class, and other clones once, few, many or no size at all.

v_gene: TRBV15
d_gene: -
j_gene: TRBJ2-7
abundance: -
CDR3aa: CATSREPPRTPNHEQYF
CDR3nt: TGTGCCACCAGCAGAGAACCCCCCCGGACACCCAACCACGAGCAGTACTTC

v_gene: TRBV4-1
d_gene: TRBD1
j_gene: TRBJ2-7
abundance: -
CDR3aa: CASSQTPPGQGYEQYF
CDR3nt: TGCGCCAGCAGCCAGACCCCGCCGGGACAGGGCTACGAGCAGTACTTC

v_gene: TRBV29-1
d_gene: TRBD1
j_gene: TRBJ1-2
abundance: -
CDR3aa: CSARDRENYGYTF
CDR3nt: TGCAGCGCCCGCGACAGGGAGAACTATGGCTACACCTTC

v_gene: TRBV19
d_gene: -
j_gene: TRBJ1-4
abundance: few
CDR3aa: CASSIVRGERKEKLFF
CDR3nt: TGTGCCAGTAGTATAGTGCGCGGGGAGCGCAAGGAAAAACTGTTTTTT

v_gene: TRBV27
d_gene: -
j_gene: TRBJ2-1
abundance: -
CDR3aa: CASSLTLALDYNEQFF
CDR3nt: TGTGCCAGCAGTTTAACCCTAGCTTTGGACTACAATGAGCAGTTCTTC

v_gene: TRBV28
d_gene: -
j_gene: TRBJ2-3
abundance: -
CDR3aa: CASIPQGTGAPDTQYF
CDR3nt: TGTGCCAGCATCCCCCAAGGTACGGGAGCCCCAGATACGCAGTATTTT

v_gene: TRBV30
d_gene: -
j_gene: TRBJ2-7
abundance: few
CDR3aa: CAWSVVGPEPLYEQYF
CDR3nt: TGTGCCTGGAGTGTAGTTGGCCCCGAACCCCTCTACGAGCAGTACTTC

v_gene: TRBV6-1
d_gene: -
j_gene: TRBJ2-7
abundance: -
CDR3aa: CASSEAGRHEQYF
CDR3nt: TGTGCCAGCAGTGAAGCGGGCCGACACGAGCAGTACTTC

v_gene: TRBV18
d_gene: -
j_gene: TRBJ1-3
abundance: -
CDR3aa: CASSPTSSGNTIYF
CDR3nt: TGTGCCAGCTCACCGACAAGCTCTGGAAACACCATATATTTT

v_gene: TRBV4-1
d_gene: TRBD1
j_gene: TRBJ1-6
abundance: -
CDR3aa: CASSQVPTKQGQNSPLHF
CDR3nt: TGCGCCAGCAGCCAAGTTCCCACCAAACAGGGGCAGAATTCACCCCTCCACTTT

v_gene: TRBV14
d_gene: TRBD1
j_gene: TRBJ1-4
abundance: -
CDR3aa: CASSQVATGVDEKLFF
CDR3nt: TGTGCCAGCAGCCAAGTAGCGACAGGGGTGGATGAAAAACTGTTTTTT

v_gene: TRBV29-1
d_gene: TRBD2
j_gene: TRBJ2-3
abundance: -
CDR3aa: CSVTGPGTSGASTDTQYF
CDR3nt: TGCAGCGTGACAGGTCCTGGGACTAGCGGGGCTAGCACAGATACGCAGTATTTT

v_gene: TRBV28
d_gene: -
j_gene: TRBJ1-1
abundance: -
CDR3aa: CASSLSGFTEAFF
CDR3nt: TGTGCCAGCAGTTTGTCGGGATTCACTGAAGCTTTCTTT

v_gene: TRBV9
d_gene: -
j_gene: TRBJ2-7
abundance: -
CDR3aa: CASSARGGGALNEQYF
CDR3nt: TGTGCCAGCAGCGCACGAGGGGGCGGGGCCTTAAACGAGCAGTACTTC

v_gene: TRBV15
d_gene: -
j_gene: TRBJ2-3
abundance: -
CDR3aa: CATSRVEATPDTDTQYF
CDR3nt: TGTGCCACCAGCAGAGTGGAGGCGACTCCGGACACAGATACGCAGTATTTT

v_gene: TRBV28
d_gene: TRBD2
j_gene: TRBJ2-1
abundance: -
CDR3aa: CASRPTSGRDNEQFF
CDR3nt: TGTGCCAGCAGACCAACTAGCGGGAGGGACAATGAGCAGTTCTTC

v_gene: TRBV4-2
d_gene: TRBD2
j_gene: TRBJ2-1
abundance: -
CDR3aa: CASSPWTRSLLRPGNEQFF
CDR3nt: TGTGCCAGCAGCCCGTGGACTAGGTCTCTTCTTCGTCCGGGGAATGAGCAGTTCTTC

v_gene: TRBV2
d_gene: TRBD1
j_gene: TRBJ2-7
abundance: -
CDR3aa: CASSHGPGQLYEQYF
CDR3nt: TGTGCCAGCAGTCACGGACCGGGACAGCTCTACGAGCAGTACTTC

v_gene: TRBV9
d_gene: -
j_gene: TRBJ2-3
abundance: -
CDR3aa: CASSLREVLTDTQYF
CDR3nt: TGTGCCAGCAGCCTCCGAGAGGTACTCACAGATACGCAGTATTTT

v_gene: TRBV6-1
d_gene: -
j_gene: TRBJ2-7
abundance: -
CDR3aa: CASSLYEQYF
CDR3nt: TGTGCCAGCAGTCTCTACGAGCAGTACTTC

v_gene: TRBV18
d_gene: -
j_gene: TRBJ2-7
abundance: -
CDR3aa: CASSRTAPHGSAYEQYF
CDR3nt: TGTGCCAGCTCACGCACCGCCCCCCACGGGAGCGCCTACGAGCAGTACTTC

v_gene: TRBV11-2
d_gene: TRBD2
j_gene: TRBJ2-3
abundance: -
CDR3aa: CASSGGTSGHTDTQYF
CDR3nt: TGTGCCAGCAGCGGGGGGACTAGCGGACACACAGATACGCAGTATTTT

v_gene: TRBV15
d_gene: TRBD1
j_gene: TRBJ2-7
abundance: -
CDR3aa: CATSRDRGQGAYEQYF
CDR3nt: TGTGCCACCAGCAGAGATCGGGGACAGGGAGCCTACGAGCAGTACTTC

v_gene: TRBV5-1
d_gene: -
j_gene: TRBJ1-1
abundance: -
CDR3aa: CASSHDSFPTTEAFF
CDR3nt: TGCGCCAGCAGCCACGACAGTTTTCCAACCACTGAAGCTTTCTTT

v_gene: TRBV6-5
d_gene: TRBD1
j_gene: TRBJ1-2
abundance: -
CDR3aa: CASSSPRGGWYGYTF
CDR3nt: TGTGCCAGCAGTTCCCCAAGAGGGGGCTGGTATGGCTACACCTTC

v_gene: TRBV4-3
d_gene: -
j_gene: TRBJ2-7
abundance: -
CDR3aa: CASSRDSRYEQYF
CDR3nt: TGCGCCAGCAGCCGGGACTCTCGCTACGAGCAGTACTTC

v_gene: TRBV7-6
d_gene: -
j_gene: TRBJ2-5
abundance: -
CDR3aa: CASSVPLAGLGVETQYF
CDR3nt: TGTGCCAGCAGCGTCCCTTTGGCGGGTTTGGGAGTAGAGACCCAGTACTTC

v_gene: TRBV2
d_gene: TRBD1
j_gene: TRBJ1-1
abundance: -
CDR3aa: CASSEAIRRGRVYRDTEAFF
CDR3nt: TGTGCCAGCAGTGAAGCCATACGCAGGGGGCGCGTCTATAGGGACACTGAAGCTTTCTTT

v_gene: TRBV2
d_gene: -
j_gene: TRBJ2-7
abundance: -
CDR3aa: CASSESVERSYEQYF
CDR3nt: TGTGCCAGCAGTGAGTCCGTTGAGCGGAGCTACGAGCAGTACTTC

v_gene: TRBV5-4
d_gene: TRBD2
j_gene: TRBJ2-7
abundance: once
CDR3aa: CASSPWGGLYEQYF
CDR3nt: TGTGCCAGCAGCCCCTGGGGAGGGCTTTACGAGCAGTACTTC

v_gene: TRBV15
d_gene: TRBD2
j_gene: TRBJ2-1
abundance: -
CDR3aa: CATSRVRSSGFLYNEQFF
CDR3nt: TGTGCCACCAGCAGAGTGAGGAGTAGCGGGTTCTTGTACAATGAGCAGTTCTTC

v_gene: TRBV5-6
d_gene: -
j_gene: TRBJ1-2
abundance: once
CDR3aa: CASSCRTTDYGYTF
CDR3nt: TGTGCCAGCAGCTGCCGGACGACAGACTATGGCTACACCTTC

v_gene: TRBV13
d_gene: TRBD2
j_gene: TRBJ2-2
abundance: -
CDR3aa: CASGGGWQTANTGELFF
CDR3nt: TGTGCCTCGGGAGGAGGCTGGCAAACCGCGAACACCGGGGAGCTGTTTTTT

v_gene: TRBV7-8
d_gene: -
j_gene: TRBJ1-1
abundance: -
CDR3aa: CASSPRFIVTAFF
CDR3nt: TGTGCCAGCAGCCCCCGGTTTATAGTTACGGCTTTCTTT

v_gene: TRBV7-2
d_gene: -
j_gene: TRBJ2-1
abundance: -
CDR3aa: CASPPFGRGNNEQFF
CDR3nt: TGTGCCAGCCCACCCTTCGGGAGAGGTAACAATGAGCAGTTCTTC

v_gene: TRBV4-3
d_gene: TRBD2
j_gene: TRBJ2-7
abundance: once
CDR3aa: CASSQVSGTSRSYEQYF
CDR3nt: TGCGCCAGCAGCCAAGTTTCCGGGACTAGTCGGTCCTACGAGCAGTACTTC

v_gene: TRBV9
d_gene: -
j_gene: TRBJ2-7
abundance: -
CDR3aa: CASSVEGRGYEQYF
CDR3nt: TGTGCCAGCAGCGTAGAGGGCCGGGGCTACGAGCAGTACTTC

v_gene: TRBV6-1
d_gene: TRBD1
j_gene: TRBJ2-3
abundance: -
CDR3aa: CASRTGQYTDTQYF
CDR3nt: TGTGCCAGCAGAACGGGACAGTACACAGATACGCAGTATTTT

v_gene: TRBV29-1
d_gene: TRBD2
j_gene: TRBJ2-1
abundance: -
CDR3aa: CSVEVRSSGSLSYNEQFF
CDR3nt: TGCAGCGTTGAAGTTCGGTCAAGCGGGAGTTTGTCCTACAATGAGCAGTTCTTC

v_gene: TRBV19
d_gene: -
j_gene: TRBJ1-2
abundance: -
CDR3aa: CASSMGTGSDTLPHYTF
CDR3nt: TGTGCCAGTAGTATGGGAACCGGGTCGGACACCCTTCCCCACTACACCTTC

v_gene: TRBV9
d_gene: -
j_gene: TRBJ1-4
abundance: -
CDR3aa: CASSVRGEANEKLFF
CDR3nt: TGTGCCAGCAGCGTCAGGGGTGAGGCTAATGAAAAACTGTTTTTT

v_gene: TRBV6-5
d_gene: TRBD1
j_gene: TRBJ1-5
abundance: once
CDR3aa: CASSYFPHRGQPQHF
CDR3nt: TGTGCCAGCAGTTACTTTCCACACAGGGGGCAGCCCCAGCATTTT

v_gene: TRBV28
d_gene: TRBD1
j_gene: TRBJ1-5
abundance: -
CDR3aa: CASSTSTGGWNQPQHF
CDR3nt: TGTGCCAGCAGTACCTCGACAGGGGGCTGGAATCAGCCCCAGCATTTT

v_gene: TRBV9
d_gene: TRBD2
j_gene: TRBJ2-1
abundance: -
CDR3aa: CASSETSGGAYNEQFF
CDR3nt: TGTGCCAGCAGCGAAACTAGCGGGGGGGCCTACAATGAGCAGTTCTTC

v_gene: TRBV6-5
d_gene: TRBD1
j_gene: TRBJ1-3
abundance: -
CDR3aa: CASSYGTGGLGNTIYF
CDR3nt: TGTGCCAGCAGTTACGGGACAGGGGGCTTGGGAAACACCATATATTTT